This T cell receptor (beta chain) derives from a study of T cell changes during pregnancy in multiple sclerosis. Trimming shortened V by 3 bases and J by 0 bases, and 5 bases separated the two germline ends. The germline V gene has CDR1 MDHEN and CDR2 SYDVKM. The CDR3 length is 13 residues. Some clones are missing from TCRdb's copy, which holds only in-frame ones; the method was immunoSEQ multiplex PCR. The sample includes about 38,000 clones, 90% seen only once; the top ten take more than 0.55%. This clone was recorded only once. The chain recombines TRBV28 with TRBJ1-2; no reliable D call. The TCR sequence derives from a female donor with multiple sclerosis, enrolled in a pregnancy study. The starting material was CD4+ T cells from peripheral blood mononuclear cells, obtained in the second trimester of pregnancy. The DNA of the CDR3 is TGTGCCAGCAGTTTTCCTCCTAACTATGGCTACACCTTC. Translated: CASSFPPNYGYTF.